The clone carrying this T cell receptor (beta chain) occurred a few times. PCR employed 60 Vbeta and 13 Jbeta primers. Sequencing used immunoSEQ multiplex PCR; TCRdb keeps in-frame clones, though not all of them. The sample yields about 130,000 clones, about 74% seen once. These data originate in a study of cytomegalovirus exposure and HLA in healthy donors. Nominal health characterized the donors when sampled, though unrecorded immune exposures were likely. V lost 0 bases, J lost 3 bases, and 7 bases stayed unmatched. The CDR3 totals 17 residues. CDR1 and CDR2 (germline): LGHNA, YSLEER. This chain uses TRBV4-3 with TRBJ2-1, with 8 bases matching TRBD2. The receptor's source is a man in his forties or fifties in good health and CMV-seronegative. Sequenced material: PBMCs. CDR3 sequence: CASSQDGPGGRYNEQFF. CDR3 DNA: TGCGCCAGCAGCCAAGATGGCCCGGGGGGGCGCTACAATGAGCAGTTCTTC.